This T cell receptor beta chain was captured in a study of regulatory T cells in long-lasting Graves disease. V lost 2 bases to trimming and J lost 10 bases, with 17 bases between them. This CDR3 has 14 amino acids. Indicated time point: newly diagnosed GD, antithyroid drugs for less than 3 months. Researchers made the TCR library from RNA that was extracted from PBMCs. This clonotype has at least ten counts. Arm-PCR of CDR3 regions with iRepertoire HTBI primers generated TCR beta libraries. TCRdb used MiXCR to reprocess the multiplex PCR reads, holding one entry per CDR3 protein. There are over 500,000 distinct CDR3 sequences in the sample; about 16% occur only once, and approximately 12% lies in the top ten. The sample was also reused in another study, on T cells in Graves' hyperthyroidism and ophthalmopathy. That work adds: Patients counted as stable if ophthalmopathy did not develop within 18 months. An initial round of RT-PCR targeting the TCR CDR3 relied on the HTBI primer set.

The TCR was taken from a man in his late teens or twenties with Graves disease. The sample consisted of peripheral blood mononuclear cells (PBMCs), taken at new diagnosis, from a patient treated with antithyroid drugs. V is TRBV12-3 or TRBV12-4 and J is TRBJ1-1; D might be TRBD1 (5 bases). The CDR3 loop reads CASSLTGREVGAFF. The CDR3 nucleotides are TGTGCCAGCAGTTTAACGGGACGGGAGGTTGGAGCTTTCTTT.